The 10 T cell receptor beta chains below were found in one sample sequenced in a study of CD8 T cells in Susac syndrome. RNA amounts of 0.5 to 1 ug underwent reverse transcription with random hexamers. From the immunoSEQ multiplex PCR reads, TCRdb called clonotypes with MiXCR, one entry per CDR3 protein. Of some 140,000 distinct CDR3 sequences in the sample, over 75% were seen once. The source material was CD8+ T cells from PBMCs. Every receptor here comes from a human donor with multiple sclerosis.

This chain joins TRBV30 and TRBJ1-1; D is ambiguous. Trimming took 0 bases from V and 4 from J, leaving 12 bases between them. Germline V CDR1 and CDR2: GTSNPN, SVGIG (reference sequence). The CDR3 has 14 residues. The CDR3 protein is CAWSVWGGGTEAFF. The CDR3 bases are TGTGCCTGGAGTGTATGGGGAGGTGGCACTGAAGCTTTCTTT.

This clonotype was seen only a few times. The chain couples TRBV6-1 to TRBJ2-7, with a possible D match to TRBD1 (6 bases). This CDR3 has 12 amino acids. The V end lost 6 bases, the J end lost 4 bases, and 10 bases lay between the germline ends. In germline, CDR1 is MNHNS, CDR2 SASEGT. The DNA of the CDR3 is TGTGCCAGCAGGCACAGGGATTACGAGCAGTACTTC. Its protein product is CASRHRDYEQYF.

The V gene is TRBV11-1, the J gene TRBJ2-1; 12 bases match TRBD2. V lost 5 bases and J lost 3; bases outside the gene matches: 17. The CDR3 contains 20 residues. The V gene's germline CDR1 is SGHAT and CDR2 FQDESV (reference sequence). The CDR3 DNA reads TGTGCCAGCAGCGCCCGACTGGGAGGACTAGCGGGGCCCGACTACAATGAGCAGTTCTTC. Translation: CASSARLGGLAGPDYNEQFF.

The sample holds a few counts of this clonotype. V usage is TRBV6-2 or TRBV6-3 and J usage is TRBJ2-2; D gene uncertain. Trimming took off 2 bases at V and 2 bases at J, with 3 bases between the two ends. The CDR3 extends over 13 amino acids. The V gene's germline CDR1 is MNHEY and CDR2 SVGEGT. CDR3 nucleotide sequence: TGTGCCAGCAGTTACCTTAACACCGGGGAGCTGTTTTTT. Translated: CASSYLNTGELFF.

CDR3 region: CASSPLTGGRRETQYF. As DNA, the CDR3 is TGTGCCAGCAGTCCTCTAACGGGGGGCCGCCGAGAGACCCAGTACTTC. V gene TRBV27 combines with J gene TRBJ2-5; D possibly corresponds to TRBD2 (7 bases). The CDR3 runs 16 residues. The germline gives CDR1 MNHEY, CDR2 SMNVEV (reference sequence). The ends were cut back, 5 bases at V and 4 bases at J, with 20 bases in the middle.

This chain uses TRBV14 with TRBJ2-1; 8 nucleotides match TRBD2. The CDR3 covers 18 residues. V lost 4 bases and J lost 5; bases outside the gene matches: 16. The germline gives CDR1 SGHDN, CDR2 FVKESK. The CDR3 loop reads CASSPGILSGTIHNEQFF. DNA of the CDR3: TGTGCCAGCAGCCCGGGTATTCTTAGCGGGACTATACACAATGAGCAGTTCTTC.

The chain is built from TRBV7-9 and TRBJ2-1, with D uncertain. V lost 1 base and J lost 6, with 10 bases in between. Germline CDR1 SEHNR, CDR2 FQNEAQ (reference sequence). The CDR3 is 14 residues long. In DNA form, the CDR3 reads TGTGCCAGCAGCTTAGTCGAGACCGCCAATGAGCAGTTCTTC. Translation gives CASSLVETANEQFF.

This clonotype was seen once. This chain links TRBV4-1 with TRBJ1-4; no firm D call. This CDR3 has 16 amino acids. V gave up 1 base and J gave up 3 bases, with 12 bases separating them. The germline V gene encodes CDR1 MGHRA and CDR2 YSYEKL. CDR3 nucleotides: TGCGCCAGCAGCCAAGTGGGGAGGATATCTAATGAAAAACTGTTTTTT. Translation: CASSQVGRISNEKLFF.

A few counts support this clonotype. The CDR3 sequence: CASSDLGKLFF. The DNA for the CDR3 is TGTGCCAGCAGCGATCTCGGAAAACTGTTTTTT. The chain recombines TRBV7-9 with TRBJ1-4; no reliable D call. Germline V gene data show CDR1 as SEHNR and CDR2 as FQNEAQ (reference sequence). This CDR3 has 11 amino acids. V dropped 5 bases and J dropped 10 bases, with 8 bases sitting between them.

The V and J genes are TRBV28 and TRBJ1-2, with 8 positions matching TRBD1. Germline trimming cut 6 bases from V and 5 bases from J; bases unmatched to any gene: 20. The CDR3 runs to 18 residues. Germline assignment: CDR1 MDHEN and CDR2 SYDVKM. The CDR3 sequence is CASRPVGRGPRALYGYTF. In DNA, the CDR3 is TGTGCCAGCAGGCCCGTTGGCAGGGGGCCGAGGGCCCTATATGGCTACACCTTC.